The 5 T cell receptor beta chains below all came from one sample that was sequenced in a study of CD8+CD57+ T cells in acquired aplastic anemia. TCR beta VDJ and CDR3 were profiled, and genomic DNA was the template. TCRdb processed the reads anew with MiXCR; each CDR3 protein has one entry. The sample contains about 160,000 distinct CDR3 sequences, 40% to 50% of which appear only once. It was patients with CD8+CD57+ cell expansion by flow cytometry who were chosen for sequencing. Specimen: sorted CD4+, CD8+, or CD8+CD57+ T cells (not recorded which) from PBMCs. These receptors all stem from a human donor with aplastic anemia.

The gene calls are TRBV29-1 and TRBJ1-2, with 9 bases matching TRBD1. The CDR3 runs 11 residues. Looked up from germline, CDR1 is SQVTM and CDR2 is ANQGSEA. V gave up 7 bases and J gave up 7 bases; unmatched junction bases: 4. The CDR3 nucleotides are TGCAGCGCAGGGGACAGGGCTGGCTACACCTTC. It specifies CSAGDRAGYTF.

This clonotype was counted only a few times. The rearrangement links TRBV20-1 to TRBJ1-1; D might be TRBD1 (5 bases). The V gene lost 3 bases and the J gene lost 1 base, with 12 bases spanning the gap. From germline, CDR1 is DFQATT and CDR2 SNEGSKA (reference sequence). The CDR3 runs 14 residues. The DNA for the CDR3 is TGCAGTGCTAGTTGGGGCTCACCGAACACTGAAGCTTTCTTT. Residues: CSASWGSPNTEAFF.

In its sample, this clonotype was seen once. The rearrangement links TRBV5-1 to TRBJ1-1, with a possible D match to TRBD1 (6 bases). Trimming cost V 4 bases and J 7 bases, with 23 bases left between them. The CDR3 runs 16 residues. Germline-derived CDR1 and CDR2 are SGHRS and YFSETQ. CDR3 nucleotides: TGCGCCAGCAGCCGCGACCAGACAGGTGTTAGCAATGAAGCTTTCTTT. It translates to CASSRDQTGVSNEAFF.

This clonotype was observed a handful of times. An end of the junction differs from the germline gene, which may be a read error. The CDR3 protein is CARSPRTGMYERYF. The DNA of the CDR3 is TGTGCCCGCAGCCCCCGGACAGGGATGTACGAGCGGTACTTC. The rearrangement joins TRBV4-2 to TRBJ2-7; 8 bases align to TRBD1. CDR3 length: 14 amino acids. Germline loops: CDR1 LGHNA, CDR2 YNFKEQ.

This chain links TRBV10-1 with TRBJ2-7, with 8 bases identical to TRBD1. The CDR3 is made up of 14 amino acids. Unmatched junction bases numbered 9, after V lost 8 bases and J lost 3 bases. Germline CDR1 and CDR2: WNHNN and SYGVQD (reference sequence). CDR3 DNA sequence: TGCGCCAGCTTTCCGACAGGGGAAGTCTACGAGCAGTACTTC. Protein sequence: CASFPTGEVYEQYF.